This entry describes one T cell receptor (beta chain). This sample was taken from a study of blood T cell repertoires in COVID-19. Methods used by the authors: Estimated nucleated cell counts came from reference gene primer amplification. Repertoires were generated with immunoSEQ multiplex PCR, while TCRdb's copy carries only in-frame clones and drops some. Clonal size and the V and J genes are those of that table, whereas D and trimming came from the DNA. Among approximately 140,000 clones, approximately 89% were seen once, and the ten largest hold 25% to 30%. The clonotype originates from a human donor in a cohort sampled during active COVID-19. The sample taken for sequencing was peripheral blood.

As DNA, the CDR3 is TGTGCAAGTCGCTTAGTAGGGGGTATGAACACTGAAGCTTTCTTT. It translates to CASRLVGGMNTEAFF. The V gene is TRBV12-2, the J gene TRBJ1-1; the D call of TRBD1 is as the table states it, not checked on the DNA. TRBV12-2 constitutes a pseudogene. The CDR3 consists of 15 residues.